A single sample is the source of the 9 T cell receptor beta chains below, sequenced in a study of T cell changes during pregnancy in multiple sclerosis. Using immunoSEQ multiplex PCR, the repertoire was profiled, and TCRdb retains in-frame clones only, with some absent. The sample lists 65,000 to 75,000 clones, around nine tenths seen once, with over 1.2% in the top ten. The material sequenced was peripheral blood, taken in the third trimester of pregnancy. Receptors originate from a female donor in good health, enrolled as a control in a pregnancy study.

The chain is built from TRBV5-6 and TRBJ2-7, with 7 nucleotides matching TRBD1. The CDR3 has 15 amino acids. Germline values: CDR1 SGHDT, CDR2 YYEEEE. After removal of 1 base from V and 3 bases from J, the junction contained 7 bases not matched to a gene. The CDR3 reads CASSLIDREIYEQYF. DNA of the CDR3: TGTGCCAGCAGCTTGATAGACAGGGAAATCTACGAGCAGTACTTC.

V usage is TRBV28 and J usage is TRBJ1-6; D is unclear. Germline V CDR1 and CDR2: MDHEN, SYDVKM. The CDR3 is made up of 11 amino acids. Trimming removed 3 bases at V and 10 bases at J, with 4 bases between. In DNA form, the CDR3 reads TGTGCCAGCAGTTTCTCCTCACCCCTCCACTTT. Its protein is CASSFSSPLHF.

The chain recombines TRBV7-9 with TRBJ1-1; D unresolved. CDR1 and CDR2 (germline): SEHNR, FQNEAQ (reference sequence). V was trimmed by 5 bases and J by 11 bases, leaving 12 bases between them. CDR3 length: 11 amino acids. This CDR3 is CASSPTAGAFF. The CDR3 coding sequence is TGTGCCAGCAGCCCGACGGCCGGGGCTTTCTTT.

This chain links TRBV27 with TRBJ1-1, with TRBD1 as a possible D gene (5 bases). Per the germline V gene, CDR1 is MNHEY and CDR2 is SMNVEV (reference sequence). The CDR3 covers 14 residues. Trimming shortened V by 1 base and J by 4 bases, and 10 bases separated the two germline ends. CDR3 protein: CASSLYQGGTEAFF. The CDR3 DNA sequence: TGTGCCAGCAGTTTATATCAGGGTGGCACTGAAGCTTTCTTT.

The chain carries TRBV5-1 and TRBJ2-5; D is unresolved. V lost 2 bases to trimming and J lost 4 bases, with 12 bases between them. The CDR3 runs 14 residues. Germline V lookup: CDR1 SGHRS, CDR2 YFSETQ. The CDR3 sequence is CASSFYGRSETQYF. In nucleotides, the CDR3 is TGCGCCAGCAGCTTTTATGGCAGGTCAGAGACCCAGTACTTC.

Concerning this clone itself: The junction departs from the called germline gene at one end, perhaps through a read error. V usage is TRBV7-7 and J usage is TRBJ2-3, with TRBD1 identical over 9 bases. Germline values: CDR1 SSHAT, CDR2 FNYEAQ (reference sequence). The CDR3 extends over 15 amino acids. The CDR3 is CASSLASGTGFTQYF. CDR3 DNA: TGTGCTAGCAGCTTAGCCTCCGGGACAGGGTTTACGCAGTATTTT.

Only a few counts were recorded for this clone. CDR3: CATGGDRDTEAFF. The CDR3 bases are TGTGCCACCGGGGGCGACAGGGACACTGAAGCTTTCTTT. This chain uses TRBV10-3 with TRBJ1-1; 7 positions agree with TRBD1. The germline gives CDR1 ENHRY, CDR2 SYGVKD. The CDR3 extends over 13 amino acids. The J segment lost 3 bases and the V segment lost 10 bases, leaving 8 bases of the junction unmatched.

V usage is TRBV5-1 and J usage is TRBJ1-2; TRBD1 matches at 7 bases. The V gene end was trimmed by 4 bases and the J gene end by 4 bases; junction bases not matched to a gene: 10. CDR1 is SGHRS and CDR2 is YFSETQ in the germline V gene. This CDR3 contains 15 residues. CDR3 region: CASSGRQGAGYGYTF. CDR3 bases: TGCGCCAGCAGCGGCAGACAGGGAGCGGGCTATGGCTACACCTTC.

The genes are TRBV7-8 and TRBJ1-6; 8 bases are shared with TRBD1. Trimming at V came to 3 bases and at J to 7 bases, leaving 2 bases not matched to a gene. Germline assignment: CDR1 SGHVS and CDR2 FQNEAQ. The CDR3 has 14 amino acids. The CDR3 loop is CASSFRTGNSPLHF. For the CDR3, the DNA is TGTGCCAGCAGCTTCCGGACAGGGAATTCACCCCTCCACTTT.